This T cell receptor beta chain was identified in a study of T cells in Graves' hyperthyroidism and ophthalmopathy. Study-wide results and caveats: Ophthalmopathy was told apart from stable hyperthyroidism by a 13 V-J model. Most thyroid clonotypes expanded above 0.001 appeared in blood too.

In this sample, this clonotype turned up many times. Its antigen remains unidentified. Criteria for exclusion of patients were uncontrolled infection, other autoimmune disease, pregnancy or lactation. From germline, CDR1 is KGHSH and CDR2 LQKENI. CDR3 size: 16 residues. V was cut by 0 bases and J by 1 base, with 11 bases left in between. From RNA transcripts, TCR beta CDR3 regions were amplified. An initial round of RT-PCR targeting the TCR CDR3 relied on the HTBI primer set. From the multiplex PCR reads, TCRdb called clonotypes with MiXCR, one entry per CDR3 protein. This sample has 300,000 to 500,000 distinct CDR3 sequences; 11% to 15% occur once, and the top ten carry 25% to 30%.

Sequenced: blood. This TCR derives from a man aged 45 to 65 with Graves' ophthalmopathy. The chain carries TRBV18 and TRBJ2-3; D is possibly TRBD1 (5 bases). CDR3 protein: CASSPPGQSRTDTQYF. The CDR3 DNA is TGTGCCAGCTCACCACCGGGGCAGAGCCGCACAGATACGCAGTATTTT.